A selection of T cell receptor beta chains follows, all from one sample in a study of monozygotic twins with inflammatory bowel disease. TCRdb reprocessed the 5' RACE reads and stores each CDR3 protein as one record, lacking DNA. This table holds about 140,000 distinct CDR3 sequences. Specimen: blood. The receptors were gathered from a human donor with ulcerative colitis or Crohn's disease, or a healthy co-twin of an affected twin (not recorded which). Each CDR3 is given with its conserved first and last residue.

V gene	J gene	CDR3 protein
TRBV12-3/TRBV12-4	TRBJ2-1	CASSPRDEQFF
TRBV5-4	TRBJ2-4	CASSFRSDKNIQYF
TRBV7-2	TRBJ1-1	CASSPPYGGPKAFF
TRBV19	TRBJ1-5	CASSIGPGTGERHQPQHF
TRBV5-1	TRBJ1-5	CASSLEGNNQPQHF
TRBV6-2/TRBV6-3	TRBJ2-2	CASTLASPTAGELFF
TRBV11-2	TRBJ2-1	CASSLRPAGYNEQLF
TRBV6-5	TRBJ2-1	CASSYMAGEYNEQFF
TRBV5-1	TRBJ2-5	CASNFGRSGETQYF
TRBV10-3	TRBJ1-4	CAISEHSKEKLFF
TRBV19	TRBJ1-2	CASSRVYGYTF
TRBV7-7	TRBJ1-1	CASSLLGPGNTEAFF
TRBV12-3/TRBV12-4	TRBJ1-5	CASSLGLNQPQHF
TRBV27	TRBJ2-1	CASRSGQGVKLLYNEQFF
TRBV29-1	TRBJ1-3	CSVHLMGSEGGNTIYF
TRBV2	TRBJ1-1	CASSVGHAEGNTEAFF
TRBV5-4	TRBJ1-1	CASSLQSYTEAFF
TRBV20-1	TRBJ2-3	CSAQGLAGVGSTQYF
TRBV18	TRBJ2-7	CASSPGQGTYEQYF
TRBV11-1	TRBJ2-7	CASSRASYEQYF
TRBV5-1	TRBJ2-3	CASSFDRVEDTQYF
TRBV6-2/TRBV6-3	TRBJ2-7	CASRSYRGASYEQYF
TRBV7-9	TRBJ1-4	CASSDRSGEKLFF
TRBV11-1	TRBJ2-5	CASSMGANVEETQYF
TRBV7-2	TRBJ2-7	CASSLVGTGSYEQYF
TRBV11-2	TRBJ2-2	CASTLDWDRGITGELFF
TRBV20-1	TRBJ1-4	CSASISPGQGSANEKLFF
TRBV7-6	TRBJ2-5	CASSLTLPGGETQYF
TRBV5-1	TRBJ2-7	CASSTGTTYEQYF
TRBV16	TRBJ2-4	CASSQYRANIQYF
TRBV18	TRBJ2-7	CASSPTGQDYEQYF
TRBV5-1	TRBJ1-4	CASRREDEKLFF
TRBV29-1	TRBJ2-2	CSVEDETGVISNTGELFF
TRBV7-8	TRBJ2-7	CASSLIGTGGAYEQYF
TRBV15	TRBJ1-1	CATSRDLVTGGRWQTEAFF
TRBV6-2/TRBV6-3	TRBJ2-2	CASRATSGGAEVSGELFF
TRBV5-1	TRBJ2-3	CASSSEASTDTQYF
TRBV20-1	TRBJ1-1	CSASKDWNTEAFF
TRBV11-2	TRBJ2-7	CASSLVGGGRDYSYEQYF
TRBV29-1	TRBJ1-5	CSVDGAKGQPQHF
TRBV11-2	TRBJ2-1	CASSLIFYSAGERYNEQFF
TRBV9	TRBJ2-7	CASSVNPGPSSYEQYF
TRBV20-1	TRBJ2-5	CSARVGTGTETQYF
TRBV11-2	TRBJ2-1	CASSFDPTTSGGAYNEQFF
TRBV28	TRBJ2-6	CASRPGWRSGANVLTF
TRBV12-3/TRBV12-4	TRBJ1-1	CASSPGTGRANTEAFF
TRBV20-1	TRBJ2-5	CSALEGAGAQETQYF
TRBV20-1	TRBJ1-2	CSARDRQKLNYGYTF
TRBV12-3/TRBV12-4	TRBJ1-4	CASSPQGHQNEKLFF
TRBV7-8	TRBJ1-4	CASSFSVTATNEKLFF
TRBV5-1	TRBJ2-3	CASSLPAAGGPDTQYF
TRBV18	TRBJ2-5	CASSPNRGETQYF
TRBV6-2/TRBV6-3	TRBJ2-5	CASSPPPRALGETQYF
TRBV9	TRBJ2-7	CASSVDAGEQYF
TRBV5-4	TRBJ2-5	CASTTGGGRKETQYF